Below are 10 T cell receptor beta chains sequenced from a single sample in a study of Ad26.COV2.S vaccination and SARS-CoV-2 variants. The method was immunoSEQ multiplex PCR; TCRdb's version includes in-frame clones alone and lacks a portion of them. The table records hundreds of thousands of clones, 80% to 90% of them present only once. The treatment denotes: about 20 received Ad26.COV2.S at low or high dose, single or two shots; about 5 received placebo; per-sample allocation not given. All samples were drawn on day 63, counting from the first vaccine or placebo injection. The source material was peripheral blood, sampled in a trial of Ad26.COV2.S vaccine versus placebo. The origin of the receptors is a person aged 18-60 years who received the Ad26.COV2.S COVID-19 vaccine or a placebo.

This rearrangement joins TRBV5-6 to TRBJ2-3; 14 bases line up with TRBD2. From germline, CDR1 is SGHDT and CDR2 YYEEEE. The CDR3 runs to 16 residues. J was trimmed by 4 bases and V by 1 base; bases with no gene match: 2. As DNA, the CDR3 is TGTGCCAGCAGCTTGCCGACTAGCGGGGGGGCAGATACGCAGTATTTT. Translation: CASSLPTSGGADTQYF.

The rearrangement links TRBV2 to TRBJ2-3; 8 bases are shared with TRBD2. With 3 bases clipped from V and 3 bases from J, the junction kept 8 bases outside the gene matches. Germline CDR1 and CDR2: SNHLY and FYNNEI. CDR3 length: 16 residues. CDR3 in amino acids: CASSDGGAFVTDTQYF. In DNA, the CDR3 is TGTGCCAGCAGTGACGGGGGGGCCTTTGTGACAGATACGCAGTATTTT.

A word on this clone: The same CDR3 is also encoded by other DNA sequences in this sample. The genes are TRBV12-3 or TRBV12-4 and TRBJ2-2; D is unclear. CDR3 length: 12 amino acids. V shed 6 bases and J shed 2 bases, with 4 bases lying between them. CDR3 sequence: CASSFNTGELFF. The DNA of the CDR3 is TGTGCCAGCAGCTTCAACACCGGGGAGCTGTTTTTT.

CDR3 sequence: CASSIEGTQPQHF. Written as DNA, the CDR3 is TGTGCCAGTAGTATAGAGGGGACCCAGCCCCAGCATTTT. This chain uses TRBV19 with TRBJ1-5, with D tentatively TRBD1 (5 bases). V shed 0 bases and J shed 7 bases, with 7 bases lying between them. The CDR3 runs to 13 residues. The germline V gene encodes CDR1 LNHDA and CDR2 SQIVND (reference sequence).

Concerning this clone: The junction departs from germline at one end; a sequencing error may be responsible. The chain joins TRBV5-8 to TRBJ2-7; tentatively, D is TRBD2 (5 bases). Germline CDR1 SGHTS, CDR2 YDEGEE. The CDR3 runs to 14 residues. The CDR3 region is CASSPQADGLGMDF. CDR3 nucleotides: TGTGCCAGCAGCCCCCAGGCGGATGGACTGGGGATGGACTTC.

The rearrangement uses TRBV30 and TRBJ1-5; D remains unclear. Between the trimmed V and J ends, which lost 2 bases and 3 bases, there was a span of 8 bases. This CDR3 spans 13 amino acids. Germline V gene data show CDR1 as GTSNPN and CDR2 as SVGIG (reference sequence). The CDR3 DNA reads TGTGCCTGGAGTAAGTCAGCCAATCAGCCCCAGCATTTT. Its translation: CAWSKSANQPQHF.

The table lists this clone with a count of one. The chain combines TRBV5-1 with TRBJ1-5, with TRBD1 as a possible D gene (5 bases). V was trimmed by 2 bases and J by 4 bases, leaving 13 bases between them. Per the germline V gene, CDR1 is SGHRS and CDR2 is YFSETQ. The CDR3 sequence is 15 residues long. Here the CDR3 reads CASSFDLGENQPQHF. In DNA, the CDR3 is TGCGCCAGCAGCTTCGATCTGGGGGAAAATCAGCCCCAGCATTTT.

CDR3 sequence (DNA): TGTGCCAGTAGTATTAGGGGGACAGGGGGTCCAGATACGCAGTATTTT. Translating it yields CASSIRGTGGPDTQYF. The chain joins TRBV19 to TRBJ2-3, with TRBD1 matching 11 bases. V dropped 3 bases and J dropped 4; count of bases not matched to a gene: 6. CDR1 and CDR2 from the germline V gene are LNHDA and SQIVND (reference sequence). The CDR3 consists of 16 residues.

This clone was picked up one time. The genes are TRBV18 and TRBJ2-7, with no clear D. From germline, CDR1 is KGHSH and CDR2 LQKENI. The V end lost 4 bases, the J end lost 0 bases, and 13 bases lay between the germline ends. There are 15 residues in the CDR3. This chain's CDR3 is CASSLFDLSSYEQYF. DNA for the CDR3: TGTGCCAGCTCACTATTTGACCTCAGCTCCTACGAGCAGTACTTC.

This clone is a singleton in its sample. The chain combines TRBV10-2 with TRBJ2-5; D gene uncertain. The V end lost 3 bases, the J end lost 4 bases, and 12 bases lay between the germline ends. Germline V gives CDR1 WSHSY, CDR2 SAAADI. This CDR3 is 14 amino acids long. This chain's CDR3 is CASSERALGETQYF. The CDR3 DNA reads TGCGCCAGCAGTGAACGGGCCCTGGGAGAGACCCAGTACTTC.